This TCR beta chain was profiled in a study of blood T cell repertoires in COVID-19. Whole-study context: PBMCs, B-cell-depleted T cells, or T cells were the source of the cDNA or gDNA that made up the material.

CDR1 GTSNPN and CDR2 SVGIG come from the germline V gene (reference sequence). The CDR3 consists of 14 residues. Between the trimmed V and J ends, which lost 2 bases and 7 bases, there was a span of 14 bases. Sequencing was performed with immunoSEQ multiplex PCR; in TCRdb, only in-frame clones are kept and a portion is missing. The sample lists nearly 250,000 clones, around four fifths occurring once. This TCR was sampled from a woman of 80 years or more with acute or convalescent COVID-19. Material for sequencing was peripheral blood. The chain combines TRBV30 with TRBJ1-4; the D gene is possibly TRBD1 (5 bases). The CDR3, as DNA: TGTGCCTGGAGTAGGGGTTCGAGCACTGAAAAACTGTTTTTT. It translates to CAWSRGSSTEKLFF.